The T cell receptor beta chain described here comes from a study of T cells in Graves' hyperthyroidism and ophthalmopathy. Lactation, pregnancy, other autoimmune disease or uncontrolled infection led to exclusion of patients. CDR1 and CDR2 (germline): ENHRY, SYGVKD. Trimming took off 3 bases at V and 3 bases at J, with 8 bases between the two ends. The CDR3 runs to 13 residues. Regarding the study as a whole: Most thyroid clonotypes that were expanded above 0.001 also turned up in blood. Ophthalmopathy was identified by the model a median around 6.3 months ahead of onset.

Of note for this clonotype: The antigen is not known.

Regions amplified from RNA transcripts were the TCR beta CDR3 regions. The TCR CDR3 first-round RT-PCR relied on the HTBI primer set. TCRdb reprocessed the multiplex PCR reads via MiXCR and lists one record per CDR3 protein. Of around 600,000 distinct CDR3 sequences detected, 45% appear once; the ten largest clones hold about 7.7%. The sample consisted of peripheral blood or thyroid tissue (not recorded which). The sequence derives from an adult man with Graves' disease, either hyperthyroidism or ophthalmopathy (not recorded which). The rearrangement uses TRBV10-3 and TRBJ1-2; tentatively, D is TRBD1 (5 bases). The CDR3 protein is CAISDREDYGYTF. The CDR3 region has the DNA TGTGCCATCAGTGACAGGGAGGACTATGGCTACACCTTC.